This T cell receptor (beta chain) is drawn from a study of T cell responses to AZD1222 COVID-19 vaccine. The protocol was immunoSEQ multiplex PCR, while the TCRdb copy is restricted to in-frame clones and leaves out a portion. The table lists over 90,000 clones, approximately 90% of them singletons. The germline gives CDR1 SGHAT, CDR2 FQNNGV. V was pared by 2 bases and J by 2 bases, with 10 bases between. The CDR3 loop spans 15 amino acids. General study findings and limits: A reported finding is that nearly half of spike-specific TCRs target unmutated variant regions. Donor demographics were predominantly white British with a female majority; clonal diversity may be underestimated. Just 6 or 7 AZD1222 recipients were seropositive at baseline.

Details on this clone: Its antigen remains unknown.

Source: peripheral blood, taken 28 days after the second AZD1222 dose. This TCR came from an adult who received the AZD1222 COVID-19 vaccine. This chain joins TRBV11-2 and TRBJ1-5; D is unclear. CDR3 DNA: TGTGCCAGCAGCTTAACGGGATTTGGCAATCAGCCCCAGCATTTT. Amino acid sequence: CASSLTGFGNQPQHF.